This T cell receptor (beta chain) was sequenced in a study of Ad26.COV2.S vaccination and SARS-CoV-2 variants. Study-level background: Administration of Ad26.COV2.S was intramuscular, either once or twice 56 days apart. Study observations and caveats: Comparability of non-spike TCR breadth was observed across vaccine and placebo recipients.

Germline assignment: CDR1 PRHDT and CDR2 FYEKMQ (reference sequence). The CDR3 is made up of 15 amino acids. The ends lost 0 bases at V and 7 bases at J; junction bases unmatched: 2. Treatment of the sample: about 20 received Ad26.COV2.S at low or high dose, single or two shots; roughly five received placebo; per-sample allocation not given. Sample collection was performed on day 63 after the first vaccine or placebo injection. The study used a vaccine consisting of an Ad26 vector that expressed Wuhan-strain SARS-CoV-2 spike. Concerning this clone: Its antigen is undetermined.

Clones were read by immunoSEQ multiplex PCR, and TCRdb kept only the in-frame ones, dropping some. The sample holds roughly 410,000 clones; 83% are singletons and the top ten take approximately 7.8%. This sample comprised peripheral blood, obtained in a trial of Ad26.COV2.S vaccine versus placebo. The TCR sequence derives from a person between 18 and 65 years old who received the Ad26.COV2.S COVID-19 vaccine or a placebo. The genes are TRBV13 and TRBJ1-5; 11 bases align to TRBD1. CDR3 DNA sequence: TGTGCCAGCAGCTTAGGGGGACAGGGGGGACAGCCCCAGCATTTT. Protein: CASSLGGQGGQPQHF.